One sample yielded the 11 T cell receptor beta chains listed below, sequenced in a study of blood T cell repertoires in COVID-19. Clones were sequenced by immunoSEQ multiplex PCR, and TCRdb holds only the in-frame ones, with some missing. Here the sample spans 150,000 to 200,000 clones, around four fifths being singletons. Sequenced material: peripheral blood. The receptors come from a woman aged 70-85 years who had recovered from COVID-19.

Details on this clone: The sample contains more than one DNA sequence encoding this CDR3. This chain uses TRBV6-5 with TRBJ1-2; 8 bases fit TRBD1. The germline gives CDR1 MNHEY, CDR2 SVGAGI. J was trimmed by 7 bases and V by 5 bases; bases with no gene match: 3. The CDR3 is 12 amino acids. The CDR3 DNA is TGTGCCAGCAGTCCCGGGACAGGTGGCTACACCTTC. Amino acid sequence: CASSPGTGGYTF.

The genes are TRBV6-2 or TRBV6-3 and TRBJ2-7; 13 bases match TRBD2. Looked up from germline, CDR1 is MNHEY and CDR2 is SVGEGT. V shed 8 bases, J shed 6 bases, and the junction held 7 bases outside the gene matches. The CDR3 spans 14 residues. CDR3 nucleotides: TGTGCCAGCCGCCGACTAGCGGGGGGCATCGAGCAGTACTTC. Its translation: CASRRLAGGIEQYF.

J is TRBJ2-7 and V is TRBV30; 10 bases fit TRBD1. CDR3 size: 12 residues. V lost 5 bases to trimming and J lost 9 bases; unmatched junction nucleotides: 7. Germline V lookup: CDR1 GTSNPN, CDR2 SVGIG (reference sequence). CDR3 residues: CAWGDRGLGQYF. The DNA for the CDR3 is TGTGCCTGGGGAGACAGGGGGCTCGGGCAGTACTTC.

CDR3 amino acids: CASSQVGSSRGGTQYF. CDR3 DNA: TGCGCCAGCAGCCAAGTTGGGTCCTCTAGAGGCGGTACGCAGTATTTT. V gene TRBV4-1 combines with J gene TRBJ2-3; D is ambiguous. Germline V gene sequence: CDR1 MGHRA, CDR2 YSYEKL. The germline V and J ends were trimmed by 1 base and 8 bases, with 19 bases remaining between them. This CDR3 is 16 amino acids long.

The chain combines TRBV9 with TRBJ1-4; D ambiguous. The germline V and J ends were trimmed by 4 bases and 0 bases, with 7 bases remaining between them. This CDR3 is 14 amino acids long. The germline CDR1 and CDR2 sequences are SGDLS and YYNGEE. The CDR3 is CASSPRTTNEKLFF. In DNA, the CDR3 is TGTGCCAGCAGCCCGAGGACAACTAATGAAAAACTGTTTTTT.

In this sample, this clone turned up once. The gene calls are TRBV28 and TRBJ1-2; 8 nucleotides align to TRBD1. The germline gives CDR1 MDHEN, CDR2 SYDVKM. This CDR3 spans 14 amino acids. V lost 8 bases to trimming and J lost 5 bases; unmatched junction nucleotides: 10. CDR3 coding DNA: TGTGCCAGCCAACCGGGACAGGCCAGTTATGGCTACACCTTC. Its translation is CASQPGQASYGYTF.

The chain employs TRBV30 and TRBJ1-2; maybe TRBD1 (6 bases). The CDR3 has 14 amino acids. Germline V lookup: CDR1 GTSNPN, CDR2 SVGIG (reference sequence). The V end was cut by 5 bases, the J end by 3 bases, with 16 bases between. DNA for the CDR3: TGTGCCTGGTTACCAGTCGCAGGGGACTATGGCTACACCTTC. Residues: CAWLPVAGDYGYTF.

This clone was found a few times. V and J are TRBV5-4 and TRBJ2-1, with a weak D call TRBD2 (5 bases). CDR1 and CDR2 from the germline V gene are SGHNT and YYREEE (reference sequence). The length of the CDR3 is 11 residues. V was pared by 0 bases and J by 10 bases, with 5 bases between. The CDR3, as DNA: TGTGCCAGCAGCTTGGGCGGGGAGCAGTTCTTC. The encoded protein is CASSLGGEQFF.

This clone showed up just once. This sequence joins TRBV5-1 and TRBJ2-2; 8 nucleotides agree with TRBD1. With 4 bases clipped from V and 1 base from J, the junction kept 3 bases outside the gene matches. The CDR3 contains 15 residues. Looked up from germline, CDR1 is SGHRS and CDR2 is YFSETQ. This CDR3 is CASSTGQGNTGELFF. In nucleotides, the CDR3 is TGCGCCAGCAGCACCGGACAGGGGAACACCGGGGAGCTGTTTTTT. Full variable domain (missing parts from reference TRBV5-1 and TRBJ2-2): KAGVTQTPRYLIKTRGQQVTLSCSPISGHRSVSWYQQTPGQGLQFLFEYFSETQRNKGNFPGRFSGRQFSNSRSEMNVSTLELGDSALYLCASSTGQGNTGELFFGEGSRLTVL.

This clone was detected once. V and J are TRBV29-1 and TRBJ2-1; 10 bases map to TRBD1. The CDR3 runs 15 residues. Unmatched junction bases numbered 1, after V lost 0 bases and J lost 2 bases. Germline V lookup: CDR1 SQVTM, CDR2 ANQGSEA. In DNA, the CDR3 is TGCAGCGTTGAAGATGGACAGGGGGCCTACAATGAGCAGTTCTTC. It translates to CSVEDGQGAYNEQFF.

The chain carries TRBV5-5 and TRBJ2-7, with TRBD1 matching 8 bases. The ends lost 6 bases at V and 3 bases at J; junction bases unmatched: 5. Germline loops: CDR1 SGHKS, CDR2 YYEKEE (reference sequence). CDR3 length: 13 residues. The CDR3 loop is CASTNTGGYEQYF. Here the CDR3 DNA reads TGTGCCAGCACCAACACAGGGGGCTACGAGCAGTACTTC.